The clone carrying this TCR beta chain was observed many times. This specimen belongs to a study of human T cells and chemical hapten exposure. TCRdb passed the RACE reads through MiXCR, listing each CDR3 protein once. The data show about 380,000 distinct CDR3 sequences, roughly 4.8% seen once. Time point indicated: patch test 1, 2 weeks after DPC sensitization. As to treatment: therapeutic diphenylcyclopropenone sensitization with weekly scalp DPC. People who gave samples had alopecia, were 18 to 70 years old, and were suitable for DPC. This specimen consisted of whole blood, obtained in connection with sensitization to the hapten diphenylcyclopropenone (DPC). This TCR was recovered from a woman aged 45-60 years with alopecia areata. Some clones in this sample may be carry-over from other donors' samples.

This chain's CDR3 is CASSERTGGAPDTQYF. CDR3 DNA: TGTGCCAGCAGCGAACGTACTGGGGGGGCTCCAGATACGCAGTATTTT. This rearrangement joins TRBV9 to TRBJ2-3, with TRBD2 as a possible D gene (7 bases). The CDR3 is 16 residues long. CDR1 and CDR2 (germline): SGDLS, YYNGEE. V lost 3 bases to trimming and J lost 4 bases, with 18 bases between them. Together with reference TRBV9 and TRBJ2-3, the CDR3 gives the full variable domain: DSGVTQTPKHLITATGQRVTLRCSPRSGDLSVYWYQQSLDQGLQFLIQYYNGEERAKGNILERFSAQQFPDLHSELNLSSLELGDSALYFCASSERTGGAPDTQYFGPGTRLTVL.